This passage covers 24 T cell receptor beta chains from one sample sequenced in a study of T cell repertoires in cytomegalovirus infection. MiXCR, run by TCRdb on the reads, gives a single entry per CDR3 protein. The sample yields roughly 990,000 distinct CDR3 sequences, roughly 30% seen once. These receptors lack a known antigen. Sequenced material: cultured CD8+ T cells from PBMCs, taken from culture after CMV antigen stimulation. The source is a human donor in good health (CMV status not recorded). Some clones in this sample may be carry-over from other donors' samples.

This clonotype has a handful of counts. The CDR3 bases are TGTGCCAGCAGCCGGGGTCTCTCGGGGACCCAGTACTTC. Its translation: CASSRGLSGTQYF. The genes are TRBV6-5 and TRBJ2-5, with a tentative D call TRBD2 (5 bases). V lost 6 bases to trimming and J lost 7 bases, with 15 bases between them. The CDR3 runs 13 residues. Germline CDR1 and CDR2: MNHEY and SVGAGI.

The rearrangement uses TRBV15 and TRBJ1-6; 8 bases agree with TRBD1. This CDR3 contains 13 residues. In germline, CDR1 is LNHNV, CDR2 YYDKDF (reference sequence). The trim removed 5 bases at V and 9 bases at J, leaving 3 bases unmatched. The CDR3 spells CATSGQGPSPLHF. The DNA for the CDR3 is TGTGCCACCAGCGGACAGGGTCCTTCACCCCTCCACTTT.

This clonotype was counted ten times or more. The rearrangement links TRBV6-6 to TRBJ2-7; D is perhaps TRBD2 (6 bases). Trimming cost V 6 bases and J 3 bases, with 18 bases left between them. The CDR3 length is 15 residues. CDR1 MNHNY and CDR2 SVGAGI come from the germline V gene (reference sequence). CDR3 sequence reads: CASRLRGEMNYEQYF. The CDR3 DNA is TGTGCCAGCAGACTCCGCGGGGAGATGAACTACGAGCAGTACTTC.

Concerning this clonotype itself: One end of the junction varies from germline; a read error may be responsible. The V and J genes are TRBV24-1 and TRBJ2-2, with D hard to call. CDR1 and CDR2 (germline): KGHDR, SFDVKD. The CDR3 runs to 16 residues. CDR3 in amino acids: CATSEHAYSNIGELFF. DNA for the CDR3: TGTGCCACCAGTGAGCATGCTTACTCGAACATCGGGGAGCTGTTTTTT.

This chain joins TRBV19 and TRBJ2-1; the D is unclear. CDR3 length: 15 residues. V lost 2 bases, J lost 0 bases, and 8 bases lay in between. Germline CDR1 reads LNHDA; CDR2 reads SQIVND (reference sequence). CDR3 nucleotide sequence: TGTGCCAGTAGTATAACCAAAAACTCCTACAATGAGCAGTTCTTC. Protein product: CASSITKNSYNEQFF.

This clonotype was counted between two and nine times. The chain uses TRBV19 and TRBJ2-3; the match to TRBD2 covers 14 bases. Germline-derived CDR1 and CDR2 are LNHDA and SQIVND (reference sequence). The CDR3 extends over 18 amino acids. Trimming took 5 bases from V and 0 from J; bases not matched to a gene: 7. The CDR3 sequence is CASSVGLAGGSSTDTQYF. The CDR3 DNA follows: TGTGCCAGTAGTGTTGGACTAGCGGGGGGATCTAGCACAGATACGCAGTATTTT.

The chain is built from TRBV15 and TRBJ2-2; perhaps TRBD1 as D (6 bases). Germline CDR1 reads LNHNV; CDR2 reads YYDKDF (reference sequence). CDR3 length: 15 residues. Trimming took 0 bases from V and 7 from J, leaving 12 bases between them. The CDR3 reads CATSRDDRFNGELFF. In DNA, the CDR3 is TGTGCCACCAGCAGAGACGACAGGTTTAACGGGGAGCTGTTTTTT.

In its sample, this clonotype was seen a few times. The chain employs TRBV28 and TRBJ2-7; the D gene is possibly TRBD2 (6 bases). The germline CDR1 and CDR2 sequences are MDHEN and SYDVKM. Trimming took 6 bases from V and 2 from J, leaving 14 bases between them. The CDR3 consists of 14 residues. The CDR3 region has the DNA TGTGCCAGCAGCCGAGGGACTGTCCCCTACGAGCAGTACGTC. Its translation is CASSRGTVPYEQYV.

This chain links TRBV15 with TRBJ2-5; D uncertain. The V end lost 0 bases, the J end lost 5 bases, and 7 bases lay between the germline ends. The CDR3 is 13 residues long. CDR1 and CDR2 from the germline V gene are LNHNV and YYDKDF (reference sequence). DNA of the CDR3: TGTGCCACCAGCAGAGATGTGGACGAGACCCAGTACTTC. Protein sequence: CATSRDVDETQYF.

This clonotype was recorded a few times. The chain joins TRBV7-6 to TRBJ2-7; D is possibly TRBD1 (6 bases). Trimming took 6 bases from V and 2 from J, leaving 11 bases between them. The CDR3 spans 13 residues. CDR1 and CDR2 (germline): SGHVS, FNYEAQ. In DNA form, the CDR3 reads TGTGCCAGCAGTCAGGGGACGGCCTACGAGCAGTACTTC. Residues: CASSQGTAYEQYF.

This clonotype was found a few times. The V call is TRBV7-6, the J call TRBJ2-7; TRBD2 agrees at 8 bases. Germline CDR1 reads SGHVS; CDR2 reads FNYEAQ. The ends lost 1 base at V and 7 bases at J; junction bases unmatched: 6. This CDR3 is 14 amino acids long. The CDR3 DNA reads TGTGCCAGCAGCTTAGGCGGGGGGCCTGATGAGCAGTACGTC. Its protein product is CASSLGGGPDEQYV.

The V gene is TRBV15, the J gene TRBJ2-1; 10 nucleotides agree with TRBD1. Trimming took 8 bases from V and 9 from J; bases not matched to a gene: 7. Germline V lookup: CDR1 LNHNV, CDR2 YYDKDF (reference sequence). The CDR3 has 13 residues. CDR3 nucleotides: TGTGCCACCGGCCGGGACAGGGGATCTGAGCAGTTCTTC. Residues: CATGRDRGSEQFF.

The rearrangement joins TRBV7-6 to TRBJ1-5; D unresolved. Germline CDR1 and CDR2: SGHVS and FNYEAQ. The CDR3 is made up of 14 amino acids. The V gene lost 5 bases and the J gene lost 5 bases, with 13 bases spanning the gap. The CDR3 here is CASSEMSSYQPQHF. CDR3 bases: TGTGCCAGCAGCGAGATGTCAAGTTATCAGCCCCAGCATTTT.

The rearrangement uses TRBV6-6 and TRBJ2-7; 8 nucleotides align to TRBD1. The CDR3 covers 14 residues. From germline, CDR1 is MNHNY and CDR2 SVGAGI (reference sequence). J was trimmed by 2 bases and V by 7 bases; bases with no gene match: 7. CDR3 residues: CASTWTGSTYEQYV. The CDR3 nucleotides read TGTGCCAGCACTTGGACAGGGTCTACCTACGAGCAGTACGTC.

This clonotype showed up just a few times. The chain uses TRBV10-3 and TRBJ1-5, with D perhaps matching TRBD1 (5 bases). V was trimmed by 6 bases and J by 4 bases, leaving 10 bases between them. CDR1 and CDR2 from the germline V gene are ENHRY and SYGVKD. The CDR3 runs 13 residues. The CDR3, as DNA: TGTGCCATCAGCAGCGGGGGTAATCAGCCCCAGCATTTT. Its translation: CAISSGGNQPQHF.

This clonotype appeared once. This chain connects TRBV27 to TRBJ2-3; 8 nucleotides align to TRBD2. V gave up 8 bases and J gave up 5 bases; unmatched junction bases: 9. CDR1 is MNHEY and CDR2 is SMNVEV in the germline V gene (reference sequence). CDR3 length equals 14 residues. CDR3 loop: CASHPGGALDTQYF. Written as DNA, the CDR3 is TGTGCCAGCCACCCGGGGGGGGCCTTAGATACGCAGTATTTT.

In the case of this clonotype: At one end, the junction sequence differs from germline, possibly due to a read error. V usage is TRBV6-1 and J usage is TRBJ2-7, with 9 bases that match TRBD1. Germline V gives CDR1 MNHNS, CDR2 SASEGT. The CDR3 is 14 residues long. The chain's CDR3 is CAISEPGTGYEQYF. The CDR3 bases are TGTGCCATCAGTGAGCCCGGGACAGGGTACGAGCAGTACTTC.

This clonotype has just a few counts. The chain joins TRBV27 to TRBJ2-7; D gene uncertain. The CDR3 has 16 residues. V was trimmed by 0 bases and J by 0 bases, leaving 12 bases between them. In germline, CDR1 is MNHEY, CDR2 SMNVEV (reference sequence). In DNA, the CDR3 is TGTGCCAGCAGTTTATCTGGCAGCGCTAGCTCCTACGAGCAGTACTTC. Protein sequence: CASSLSGSASSYEQYF.

The chain employs TRBV19 and TRBJ2-2; D uncertain. V was cut by 2 bases and J by 6 bases, with 7 bases left in between. Germline V gives CDR1 LNHDA, CDR2 SQIVND (reference sequence). The CDR3 spans 13 residues. Here the CDR3 reads CASSIQGPGELFF. The CDR3 DNA is TGTGCCAGTAGTATACAAGGTCCCGGGGAGCTGTTTTTT. The full variable domain, rest sourced from reference TRBV19 and TRBJ2-2, is DGGITQSPKYLFRKEGQNVTLSCEQNLNHDAMYWYRQDPGQGLRLIYYSQIVNDFQKGDIAEGYSVSREKKESFPLTVTSAQKNPTAFYLCASSIQGPGELFFGEGSRLTVL.

V is TRBV25-1 and J is TRBJ2-5; D gene unclear. The CDR3 contains 10 residues. With 7 bases removed from V and 2 bases from J, the gap between germline ends came to 2 bases. Germline V gene sequence: CDR1 MGHDK, CDR2 SYGVNS. The CDR3 DNA reads as TGTGCCAGCAAACAAGAGACCCAGTACTTC. It translates to CASKQETQYF.

The table lists this clonotype with many counts. The V and J genes are TRBV7-8 and TRBJ2-2, with D hard to call. Germline lookup yields CDR1 SGHVS and CDR2 FQNEAQ. This CDR3 comprises 13 residues. V gave up 1 base and J gave up 8 bases, with 8 bases separating them. The DNA of the CDR3 is TGTGCCAGCAGCTTAGGCTTTGGGGGGGAGCTGTTTTTT. It is translated as CASSLGFGGELFF. Full variable domain (outside the CDR3, taken from reference TRBV7-8 and TRBJ2-2): GAGVSQSPRYKVAKRGQDVALRCDPISGHVSLFWYQQALGQGPEFLTYFQNEAQLDKSGLPSDRFFAERPEGSVSTLKIQRTQQEDSAVYLCASSLGFGGELFFGEGSRLTVL.

This chain joins TRBV6-5 and TRBJ2-2; 8 bases fit TRBD1. Germline V gene sequence: CDR1 MNHEY, CDR2 SVGAGI. With 11 bases clipped from V and 3 bases from J, the junction kept 5 bases outside the gene matches. CDR3 length: 13 residues. This chain's CDR3 is CASRGPDTGELFF. The CDR3, as DNA: TGTGCCTCCAGGGGGCCAGACACCGGGGAGCTGTTTTTT.

This chain links TRBV10-3 with TRBJ2-1; D call uncertain. Germline loops: CDR1 ENHRY, CDR2 SYGVKD. V lost 8 bases and J 5 bases, leaving 10 bases between the germline ends. This CDR3 spans 12 amino acids. In DNA, the CDR3 is TGTGCCATCTTAAGGATTAACAATGAGCAGTTCTTC. Protein: CAILRINNEQFF.

The V call is TRBV19, the J call TRBJ2-7, with 7 bases that match TRBD2. Germline V gene sequence: CDR1 LNHDA, CDR2 SQIVND (reference sequence). The junction had 1 base not matched to a gene; V was cut back by 5 bases and J by 3 bases. The CDR3 sequence is 12 residues long. In DNA form, the CDR3 reads TGTGCCAGTAGTGGGGGGGTCTACGAGCAGTACTTC. Protein sequence: CASSGGVYEQYF.